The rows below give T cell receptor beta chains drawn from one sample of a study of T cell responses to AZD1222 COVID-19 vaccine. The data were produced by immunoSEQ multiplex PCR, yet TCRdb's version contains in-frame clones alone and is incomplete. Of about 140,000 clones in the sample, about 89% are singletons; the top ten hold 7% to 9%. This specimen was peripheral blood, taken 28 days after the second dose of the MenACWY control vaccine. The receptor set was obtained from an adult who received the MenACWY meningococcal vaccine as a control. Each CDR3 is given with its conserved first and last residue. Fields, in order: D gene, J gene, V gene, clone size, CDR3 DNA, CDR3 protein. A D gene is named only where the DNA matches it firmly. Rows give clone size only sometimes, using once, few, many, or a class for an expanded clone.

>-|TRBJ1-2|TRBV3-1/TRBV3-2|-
TGTGCCAGCAGCCAAGATTCCTTTAGACGCAGGGGAAACTATGGCTACACCTTC
CASSQDSFRRRGNYGYTF
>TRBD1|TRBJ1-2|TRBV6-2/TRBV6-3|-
TGTGCCAGCAGTTATGTGTTCGGGACAGGGGTTGGCTACACCTTC
CASSYVFGTGVGYTF
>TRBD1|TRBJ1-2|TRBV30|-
TGTGCCTGGAGTGCCTTGACAGGGTACGGCTACACCTTC
CAWSALTGYGYTF
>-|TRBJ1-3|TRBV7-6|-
TGTGCCAGCAGTCGGATTACAGGGTATTCTCTGAATGGAAACACCATATATTTT
CASSRITGYSLNGNTIYF
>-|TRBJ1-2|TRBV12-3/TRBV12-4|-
TGTGCCAGCAGTCACAGGGATATGGGAGGCTACACCTTC
CASSHRDMGGYTF
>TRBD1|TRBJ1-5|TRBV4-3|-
TGCGCCAGCAGCCAAGCCAGGGGGGGCAATCAGCCCCAGCATTTT
CASSQARGGNQPQHF
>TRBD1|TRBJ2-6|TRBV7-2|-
TGTGCCAGCAGCTTAAGAGACAGGGGGTCGGGGGCCAACGTCCTGACTTTC
CASSLRDRGSGANVLTF
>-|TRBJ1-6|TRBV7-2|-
TGTGCCAGCAGCTTATCAGGGGATAATTCACCCCTCCACTTT
CASSLSGDNSPLHF
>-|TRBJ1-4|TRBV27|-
TGTGCCAGCAGCCACAACCCCCCCGAAAAACTGTTTTTT
CASSHNPPEKLFF
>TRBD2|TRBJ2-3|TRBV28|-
TGTGCCAGCAGTTTAGGGCTAGCGGGAAGCACAGATACGCAGTATTTT
CASSLGLAGSTDTQYF
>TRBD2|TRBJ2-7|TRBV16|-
TGTGCCAGCAGCCAAACTAGCGGGGGGGCACAGGAGCAGTACTTC
CASSQTSGGAQEQYF
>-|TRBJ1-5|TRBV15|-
TGTGCCACCAGCAGAGCGGGTGGCAATCAGCCCCAGCATTTT
CATSRAGGNQPQHF
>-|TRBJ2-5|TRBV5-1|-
TGCGCCAGCAGCTTGGCCGGAGGTGGGGAGACCCAGTACTTC
CASSLAGGGETQYF
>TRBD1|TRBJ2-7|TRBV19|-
TGTGCCAGTAGTCAAACCCAGGGGGCCTACGAGCAGTACTTC
CASSQTQGAYEQYF
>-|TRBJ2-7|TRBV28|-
TGTGCCAGCAGTTCCCCTCGGCAGGGGTGGGAGCAGTACTTC
CASSSPRQGWEQYF
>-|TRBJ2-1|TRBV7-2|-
TGTGCCAGCAGCTCCTATGTGATCAATGAGCAGTTCTTC
CASSSYVINEQFF
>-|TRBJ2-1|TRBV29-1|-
TGCAGCGTTGAATACAGTGATTCGGGGCAGTTCTTC
CSVEYSDSGQFF
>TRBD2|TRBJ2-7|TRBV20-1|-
TGCAGTGCTAGTCCGGGACTAGACTCCTACGAGCAGTACTTC
CSASPGLDSYEQYF
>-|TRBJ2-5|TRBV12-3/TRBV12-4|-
TGTGCCAGCAGTGGCCTAGAGACCCAGTACTTC
CASSGLETQYF
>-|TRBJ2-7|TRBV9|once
TGTGCCAGCAGCGTAGGTGCAGGTCGTCCCGAGCAGTACTTC
CASSVGAGRPEQYF
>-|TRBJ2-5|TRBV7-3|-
TGTGCCAGCAGCTTAGGAGTCTTTGAGACCCAGTACTTC
CASSLGVFETQYF
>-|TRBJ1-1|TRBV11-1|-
TGTGCCAGCAGCCCGATTGAGAACACTGAAGCTTTCTTT
CASSPIENTEAFF
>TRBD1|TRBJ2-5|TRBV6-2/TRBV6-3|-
TGTGCCAGCAGTTACTCTCCGACAGGGATGGAGACCCAGTACTTC
CASSYSPTGMETQYF
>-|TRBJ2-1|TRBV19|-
TGTGCCAGTAGTATTGGACACGGCAGCTCCTACAATGAGCAGTTCTTC
CASSIGHGSSYNEQFF
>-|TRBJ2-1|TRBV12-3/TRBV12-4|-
TGTGCCAGCAGTTTATATACAGATGAGCAGTTCTTC
CASSLYTDEQFF
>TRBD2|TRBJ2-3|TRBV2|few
TGTGCCAGCAGTGAAGGGGAGCGGGGGGGGAATACGCAGTATTTT
CASSEGERGGNTQYF
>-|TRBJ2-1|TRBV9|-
TGTGCCAGCAGCCCTGACCCCGGAGAGGGAAATGAGCAGTTCTTC
CASSPDPGEGNEQFF
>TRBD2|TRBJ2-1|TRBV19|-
TGTGCCAGTAGTACCGGGACTAGTTCCTACAATGAGCAGTTCTTC
CASSTGTSSYNEQFF
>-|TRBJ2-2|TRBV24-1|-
TGTGCCACCATGAGGGGGGGTGACACCGGGGAGCTGTTTTTT
CATMRGGDTGELFF
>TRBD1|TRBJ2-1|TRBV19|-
TGTGCCAGTAGGAAAGCCGGGACAGGCGTGGGGGAGCAGTTCTTC
CASRKAGTGVGEQFF
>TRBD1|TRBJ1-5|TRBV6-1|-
TGTGCCAGCAGTAAAGCTGGACAGGGTGGCAATCAGCCCCAGCATTTT
CASSKAGQGGNQPQHF
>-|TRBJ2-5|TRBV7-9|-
TGTGCCAGCAGCCCGAACGGGGTTCAAGAGACCCAGTACTTC
CASSPNGVQETQYF
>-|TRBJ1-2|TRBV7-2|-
TGTGCCAGTAGGAGGGATAGCTATGGCTACACCTTC
CASRRDSYGYTF
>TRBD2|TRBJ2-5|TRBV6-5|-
TGTGCCAGCAGTTACGGGACTAGCTCTTGGGAGACCCAGTACTTC
CASSYGTSSWETQYF
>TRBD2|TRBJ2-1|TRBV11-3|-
TGTGCCAGCAGCTTAAACTCGGGGGGCTACAATGAGCAGTTCTTC
CASSLNSGGYNEQFF
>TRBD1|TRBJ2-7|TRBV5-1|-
TGCGCCAGCAGTCGGGACAGGCCTGCCGAGCAGTACTTC
CASSRDRPAEQYF
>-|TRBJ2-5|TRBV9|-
TGTGCCAGCGGGGGGACAGAAGGCCGAGAGACCCAGTACTTC
CASGGTEGRETQYF
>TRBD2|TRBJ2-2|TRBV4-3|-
TGCGCCAGCAGCGACTCCCGTGGTAGCGGGAAATTAAACACCGGGGAGCTGTTTTTT
CASSDSRGSGKLNTGELFF
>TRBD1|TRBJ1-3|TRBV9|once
TGTGCCAGCAGCTCGACGAATGACAGGGGGCCTGGAAACACCATATATTTT
CASSSTNDRGPGNTIYF
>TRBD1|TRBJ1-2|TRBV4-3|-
TGCGCCAGCAGCCCCCGGGACAGGGAAGACTATGGCTACACCTTC
CASSPRDREDYGYTF
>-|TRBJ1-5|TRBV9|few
TGTGCCAGCAGCGTAGGGAACAATGGCCCCCAGCATTTT
CASSVGNNGPQHF
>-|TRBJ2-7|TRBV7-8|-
TGTGCCAGCAGCTTAGGCGGGTTTTGGTCCTACGAGCAGTACTTC
CASSLGGFWSYEQYF
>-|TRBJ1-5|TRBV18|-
TGTGCCAGCTCACCCTGGGACACCAATCAGCCCCAGCATTTT
CASSPWDTNQPQHF
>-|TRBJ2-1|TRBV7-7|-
TGTGCCAGCAGCCCATCCCCCAGGGGGGGCTCCTACAATGAGCAGTTCTTC
CASSPSPRGGSYNEQFF
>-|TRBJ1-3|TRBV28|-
TGTGCCAGCAGTTTTTCTCGACAGAGGGCGTTTGGAAACACCATATATTTT
CASSFSRQRAFGNTIYF